A selection of T cell receptor beta chains follows, all from one sample in a study of cytomegalovirus exposure and HLA in healthy donors. Repertoires were generated with immunoSEQ multiplex PCR, while TCRdb's copy carries only in-frame clones and drops some. The table includes 150,000 or so clones, over 70% detected once. The sample taken for sequencing was PBMCs. These receptors were taken from a woman aged 50 to 60 in good health and CMV-seropositive. Both conserved end residues are part of each CDR3. D genes are given only for firm matches. Only part of the rows carry a size: once, few, many, or a class if the clone is expanded.

j_call v_call d_call clone_size cdr3_aa cdr3_nt
TRBJ2-3 TRBV7-2 TRBD1 . CASSFMTGGTDTQYF TGTGCCAGCAGCTTCATGACAGGGGGGACAGATACGCAGTATTTT
TRBJ1-2 TRBV11-3 TRBD1 . CASSPYRDRELNYGYTF TGTGCCAGCAGCCCCTACCGGGACAGGGAGCTTAACTATGGCTACACCTTC
TRBJ1-4 TRBV15 . . CATSRNQGITNEKLFF TGTGCCACCAGCAGAAACCAGGGGATCACTAATGAAAAACTGTTTTTT
TRBJ1-2 TRBV7-2 . . CASSSPQGGYGYTF TGTGCCAGCAGCTCCCCGCAGGGTGGCTATGGCTACACCTTC
TRBJ2-7 TRBV12-5 . . CASGPTTAYEQYF TGTGCTAGTGGTCCCACGACAGCATACGAGCAGTACTTC
TRBJ2-7 TRBV19 TRBD1 once CASSDRVIDEQYF TGTGCCAGTAGCGACAGGGTAATCGACGAGCAGTACTTC
TRBJ1-1 TRBV10-2 TRBD1 . CASIPLVGDRGNTEAFF TGCGCCAGCATTCCCCTGGTGGGGGACAGGGGCAACACTGAAGCTTTCTTT
TRBJ1-1 TRBV6-1 . . CASSVLNLQGEAFF TGTGCCAGCAGTGTCCTCAATCTGCAGGGTGAAGCTTTCTTT
TRBJ1-2 TRBV16 . . CASSLTENLGYTF TGTGCCAGCAGCCTAACAGAAAACCTGGGCTACACCTTC
TRBJ2-1 TRBV30 TRBD2 . CAWSPGLAGGNEQFF TGTGCCTGGAGTCCGGGGCTAGCGGGAGGAAATGAGCAGTTCTTC
TRBJ2-5 TRBV15 TRBD2 once CATIPPGTSGMGGETQYF TGTGCCACCATCCCGCCCGGGACTAGCGGGATGGGGGGAGAGACCCAGTACTTC
TRBJ1-2 TRBV2 . . CASSEVQTIYGYTF TGTGCCAGCAGTGAAGTACAGACAATCTATGGCTACACCTTC
TRBJ1-1 TRBV7-8 TRBD1 . CASAGTGNTEAFF TGTGCCAGCGCCGGGACAGGGAACACTGAAGCTTTCTTT
TRBJ2-5 TRBV7-8 . . CASSLSLGETQYF TGTGCCAGCAGCTTATCACTAGGCGAGACCCAGTACTTC
TRBJ1-1 TRBV7-3 . . CASSSDRNTEAFF TGTGCCAGCAGCTCGGACAGGAACACTGAAGCTTTCTTT
TRBJ1-3 TRBV23-1 . . CASSQSGTTADGTIYF TGCGCCAGCAGTCAATCCGGGACAACGGCGGACGGCACCATATATTTT
TRBJ2-7 TRBV29-1 TRBD1 . CSVAGDRGGEQYF TGCAGCGTTGCCGGGGACAGGGGAGGGGAGCAGTACTTC
TRBJ1-6 TRBV6-5 . . CASSPRIEPSPLHF TGTGCCAGCAGCCCCAGGATCGAGCCTTCACCCCTCCACTTT
TRBJ1-1 TRBV28 TRBD1 . CASSHRWTGASHGAFF TGTGCCAGCTCCCATCGGTGGACAGGTGCAAGCCATGGGGCTTTCTTT
TRBJ2-3 TRBV13 . once CASSLGAYSDTQYF TGTGCCAGCAGCTTAGGCGCCTACTCTGATACGCAGTATTTT
TRBJ1-2 TRBV27 TRBD1 once CASSLDRSGYGYTF TGTGCCAGCAGTTTGGACAGGTCTGGGTATGGCTACACCTTC
TRBJ2-1 TRBV5-1 TRBD2 . CASSPSGVRYNEQFF TGCGCCAGCAGCCCGAGCGGGGTACGCTACAATGAGCAGTTCTTC
TRBJ2-7 TRBV6-1 . . CASSLEQGKGYEQYF TGTGCCAGCAGCCTCGAGCAGGGGAAGGGCTACGAGCAGTACTTC
TRBJ2-7 TRBV5-4 TRBD2 . CASSAGLAGPVYEQYF TGTGCCAGCAGCGCGGGACTAGCGGGACCAGTTTACGAGCAGTACTTC
TRBJ1-3 TRBV7-2 . . CASSLSAIRSGNTIYF TGTGCCAGCAGCTTAAGCGCAATCCGCTCTGGAAACACCATATATTTT
TRBJ2-2 TRBV2 TRBD1 few CASSGSRDRGPSGSGGELFF TGTGCCAGCAGTGGTTCCCGGGACAGGGGGCCCAGCGGGAGTGGCGGGGAGCTGTTTTTT
TRBJ1-4 TRBV7-6 . . CASSPRGGANEKLFF TGTGCCAGCAGCCCTCGAGGGGGGGCTAATGAAAAACTGTTTTTT
TRBJ2-5 TRBV7-8 . few CASSPPGVGTQYF TGTGCCAGCAGCCCCCCAGGGGTAGGGACCCAGTACTTC